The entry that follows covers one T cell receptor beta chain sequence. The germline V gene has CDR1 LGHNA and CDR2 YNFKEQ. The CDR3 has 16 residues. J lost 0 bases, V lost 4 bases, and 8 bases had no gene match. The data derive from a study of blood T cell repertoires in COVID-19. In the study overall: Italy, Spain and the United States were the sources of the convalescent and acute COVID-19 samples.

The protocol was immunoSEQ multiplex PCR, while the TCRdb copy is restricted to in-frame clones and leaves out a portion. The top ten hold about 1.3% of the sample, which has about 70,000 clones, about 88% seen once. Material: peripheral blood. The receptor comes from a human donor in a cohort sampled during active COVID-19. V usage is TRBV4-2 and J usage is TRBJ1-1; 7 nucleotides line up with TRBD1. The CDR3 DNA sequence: TGTGCCAGCAGCCTAGAACCTGACAGGGTGAACACTGAAGCTTTCTTT. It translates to CASSLEPDRVNTEAFF.